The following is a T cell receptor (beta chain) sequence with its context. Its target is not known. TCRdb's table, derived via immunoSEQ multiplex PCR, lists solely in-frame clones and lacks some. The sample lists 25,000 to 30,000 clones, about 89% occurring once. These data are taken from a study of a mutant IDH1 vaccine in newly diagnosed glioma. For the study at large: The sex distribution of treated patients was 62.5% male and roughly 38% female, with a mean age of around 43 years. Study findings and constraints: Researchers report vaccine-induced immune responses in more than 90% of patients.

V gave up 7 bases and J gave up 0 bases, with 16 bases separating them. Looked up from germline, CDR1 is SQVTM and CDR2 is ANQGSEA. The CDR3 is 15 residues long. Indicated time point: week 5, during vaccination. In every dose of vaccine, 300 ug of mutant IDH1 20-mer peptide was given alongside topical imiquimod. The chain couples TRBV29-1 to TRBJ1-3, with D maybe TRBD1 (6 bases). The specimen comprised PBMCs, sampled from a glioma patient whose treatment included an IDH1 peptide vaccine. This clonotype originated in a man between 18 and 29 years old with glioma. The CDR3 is CSASSGHLSGNTIYF. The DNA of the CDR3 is TGCAGCGCTTCTTCGGGACACCTCTCTGGAAACACCATATATTTT.